Listed here is a single TCR beta chain. This entry is derived from a study of T-cell reconstitution after alpha-beta-depleted transplantation in children. The V gene lost 6 bases and the J gene lost 7 bases, with 22 bases spanning the gap. CDR1 is MNHEY, CDR2 SVGAGI, per germline. CDR3 length: 15 residues. The TCRbeta library incorporated unique molecular identifiers. TCRdb re-called the PCR reads with MiXCR, one entry per CDR3 protein. The sample has some 640,000 distinct CDR3 sequences, approximately 17% seen once; the top ten hold 0.8% to 1.1%. V gene TRBV6-5 combines with J gene TRBJ2-7, with D perhaps given as TRBD1 or TRBD2 (5 bases each). Sequenced material: PBMCs from the stem cell graft donor, taken from the stem cell graft. The TCR was taken from a human donor who donated a stem cell graft to a child with acute myeloid leukemia. CDR3 nucleotides: TGTGCCAGCAGATATACCGGGACCGAACTGGGGGAGCAGTACTTC. This translates into CASRYTGTELGEQYF.